The 4 T cell receptor beta chains below come from one sample, sequenced in a study of T cell clonality in common variable immunodeficiency. Profiling relied on immunoSEQ multiplex PCR, and the TCRdb table lists in-frame clones only, not all of them. The sample presents more than 30,000 clones, none singletons. The sequenced sample was peripheral blood mononuclear cells. The receptor set was obtained from a person aged 18 to 75 in good health.

Concerning this clone: Read data end 3 residues before the CDR3 end; the end is taken from the germline J gene. The chain uses TRBV13 and TRBJ2-4; 8 bases are shared with TRBD1. The CDR3 is 17 amino acids. Looked up from germline, CDR1 is PRHDT and CDR2 is FYEKMQ (reference sequence). The CDR3 loop is CASSGRTGNYKVYGQYF. The CDR3 bases that were read are TGTGCCAGCAGCGGACGGACAGGGAACTACAAGGTCTATGGT.

There are many counts of this clone. The CDR3 loop is CSVRALAKNIQYF. The CDR3 bases that were read are TGCAGCGTTAGAGCCTTAGCCAAAAACATT. V usage is TRBV29-1 and J usage is TRBJ2-4; D gene uncertain. The read falls 3 residues short of the CDR3 end, and the missing part is taken from the germline J gene. V gave up 5 bases and J gave up 0 bases, with 8 bases separating them. Germline V lookup: CDR1 SQVTM, CDR2 ANQGSEA. This CDR3 has 13 residues.

The sample holds many counts of this clone. Read sequence stops 3 residues before the CDR3 end, and the germline J gene provides the missing end. The chain recombines TRBV19 with TRBJ2-1, with a possible D match to TRBD2 (5 bases). Deletions cut 10 bases from V and 5 bases from J, with 18 bases between. Germline CDR1 LNHDA, CDR2 SQIVND (reference sequence). The CDR3 consists of 14 residues. CDR3 region: CATPREGFHNEQFF. The covered CDR3 bases are TGTGCCACTCCAAGAGAGGGTTTCCACAATGAG. The full variable domain, completed using reference TRBV19 and TRBJ2-1, is DGGITQSPKYLFRKEGQNVTLSCEQNLNHDAMYWYRQDPGQGLRLIYYSQIVNDFQKGDIAEGYSVSREKKESFPLTVTSAQKNPTAFYLCATPREGFHNEQFFGPGTRLTVL.

By frequency in the sample, this clone is medium-sized (0.01 to 0.1%). The read ends 3 residues shy of where the CDR3 ends; the end is completed using the germline J gene. The J gene is TRBJ2-2, the V gene TRBV14; D possibly corresponds to TRBD1 (5 bases). The germline V and J ends were trimmed by 0 bases and 2 bases, with 10 bases remaining between them. This CDR3 has 16 amino acids. CDR1 and CDR2 (germline): SGHDN, FVKESK. The CDR3 DNA, read in part, is TGTGCCAGCAGCCAAGATGCAGGGATTAACACCGGGGAG. It is translated as CASSQDAGINTGE. Given in full, the CDR3 is CASSQDAGINTGELFF. Supplemented by reference TRBV14 and TRBJ2-2, the full variable domain reads EAGVTQFPSHSVIEKGQTVTLRCDPISGHDNLYWYRRVMGKEIKFLLHFVKESKQDESGMPNNRFLAERTGGTYSTLKVQPAELEDSGVYFCASSQDAGINTGELFFGEGSRLTVL.